This T cell receptor (beta chain) appears in the sequencing data of a study of cytomegalovirus exposure and HLA in healthy donors. Broader study findings: Being productive about 87% or about 30% of the time was typical of most TCR beta V segments in an earlier analysis.

Comments on this clone: Its target is not known.

The PCR ran on 60 Vbeta and 13 Jbeta primers. Method: immunoSEQ multiplex PCR; TCRdb's copy keeps in-frame clones and lacks some. The table shows about 190,000 clones, with approximately 79% occurring only once. This CDR3 is 15 amino acids long. J gave up 2 bases and V 2 bases, and 5 bases lay outside the gene matches. Per the germline V gene, CDR1 is MNHNY and CDR2 is SVGAGI (reference sequence). What was sequenced was PBMCs. The source is a man aged 35 to 55 in good health and CMV-seropositive. V and J are TRBV6-6 and TRBJ2-7; 8 bases are a match to TRBD1. The DNA for the CDR3 is TGTGCCAGCAGTTACCGACAGGGGAGAACCTACGAGCAGTACTTC. Protein sequence: CASSYRQGRTYEQYF.